Below, 32 T cell receptor beta chains from the same sample are listed, as sequenced in a study of OX40 agonist ivuxolimab in advanced cancers. Measured with immunoSEQ multiplex PCR; TCRdb has only the in-frame clones, and not every one. The data contain some 40,000 clones, about nine tenths of them singletons. The sequencing here drew on CD4+ or CD8+ T cells sorted from blood, taken in a trial of the OX40 agonist ivuxolimab. Receptor source: an adult with an advanced solid tumor such as melanoma, head and neck, liver or kidney cancer.

The chain carries TRBV27 and TRBJ2-2; perhaps TRBD1 as D (6 bases). The CDR3 is made up of 16 amino acids. Germline CDR1 MNHEY, CDR2 SMNVEV (reference sequence). Trimming removed 1 base at V and 0 bases at J, with 9 bases between. DNA of the CDR3: TGTGCCAGCAGTTTATACCAGGGGACGAACACCGGGGAGCTGTTTTTT. It encodes CASSLYQGTNTGELFF.

The chain recombines TRBV6-5 with TRBJ2-1; possibly TRBD1 for D (7 bases). Germline CDR1 is MNHEY and CDR2 is SVGAGI. There are 15 residues in the CDR3. V was cut by 0 bases and J by 7 bases, with 13 bases left in between. CDR3 nucleotides: TGTGCCAGCAGTTACTCCGCGGCAGGGGGGAATGAGCAGTTCTTC. It codes for CASSYSAAGGNEQFF.

CDR3 DNA sequence: TGTGCCAGCAGCGTAACCGGGACTAGCGCGTACAATGAGCAGTTCTTC. It translates to CASSVTGTSAYNEQFF. This sequence joins TRBV9 and TRBJ2-1; 10 bases are shared with TRBD2. Germline assignment: CDR1 SGDLS and CDR2 YYNGEE. J lost 4 bases, V lost 1 base, and 5 bases had no gene match. This CDR3 spans 16 amino acids.

The rearrangement joins TRBV2 to TRBJ2-7; 12 bases fit TRBD2. Germline CDR1 reads SNHLY; CDR2 reads FYNNEI. This CDR3 has 15 residues. V shed 5 bases and J 6 bases; nucleotides not matched to a gene: 8. CDR3 region: CASSSSSGRAREQYF. The DNA of the CDR3 is TGTGCCAGCAGTTCCTCTAGCGGGAGGGCCCGCGAGCAGTACTTC.

The V call is TRBV28, the J call TRBJ2-1, with TRBD2 identical over 7 bases. V lost 3 bases to trimming and J lost 8 bases; unmatched junction nucleotides: 13. This CDR3 is 16 amino acids long. Germline lookup yields CDR1 MDHEN and CDR2 SYDVKM. The CDR3 sequence is CASSFGMGLSGYEQFF. Written as DNA, the CDR3 is TGTGCCAGCAGTTTCGGTATGGGACTATCCGGCTATGAGCAGTTCTTC.

CDR3 protein: CASSESSGRAGELFF. CDR3 DNA sequence: TGTGCCAGCAGTGAATCTTCCGGGAGGGCCGGGGAGCTGTTTTTT. This chain joins TRBV2 and TRBJ2-2, with 8 bases lining up with TRBD2. The germline gives CDR1 SNHLY, CDR2 FYNNEI. The CDR3 runs to 15 residues. After removal of 2 bases from V and 6 bases from J, the junction contained 5 bases not matched to a gene.

This chain uses TRBV30 with TRBJ2-6; D is ambiguous. CDR1 GTSNPN and CDR2 SVGIG come from the germline V gene (reference sequence). This CDR3 has 14 amino acids. The germline V and J ends were trimmed by 0 bases and 0 bases, with 3 bases remaining between them. CDR3 coding DNA: TGTGCCTGGAGTGTTCACTCTGGGGCCAACGTCCTGACTTTC. It codes for CAWSVHSGANVLTF.

The count of this clone is one. This chain connects TRBV27 to TRBJ1-4; no clear D. The CDR3 contains 16 residues. CDR1 and CDR2 (germline): MNHEY, SMNVEV (reference sequence). Trimming removed 6 bases at V and 4 bases at J, with 18 bases between. DNA of the CDR3: TGTGCCAGCAGCCACTCCTTGACGGGCCGTAATGAAAAACTGTTTTTT. This encodes CASSHSLTGRNEKLFF.

The J gene is TRBJ2-1, the V gene TRBV7-9; possibly TRBD2 for D (6 bases). Deletions cut 4 bases from V and 6 bases from J, with 16 bases between. Germline values: CDR1 SEHNR, CDR2 FQNEAQ (reference sequence). The CDR3 sequence is 15 residues long. The CDR3 DNA reads TGTGCCAGCAGCTCGGACCCTAGCGACACCAATGAGCAGTTCTTC. Protein product: CASSSDPSDTNEQFF.

The V gene is TRBV28, the J gene TRBJ2-6; D perhaps matches TRBD2 (5 bases). CDR3 length: 18 residues. Germline V gives CDR1 MDHEN, CDR2 SYDVKM. The V and J ends lost 6 bases and 0 bases respectively, with 18 bases between them. CDR3 in amino acids: CASRRSWGEYSGANVLTF. In DNA, the CDR3 is TGTGCCAGCAGACGGTCGTGGGGAGAATACTCTGGGGCCAACGTCCTGACTTTC.

This clone was observed once. This chain joins TRBV15 and TRBJ1-1, with D possibly TRBD1 on 5 matching bases. Germline V gene lookup returns CDR1 LNHNV and CDR2 YYDKDF (reference sequence). V lost 1 base and J lost 1, with 10 bases in between. This CDR3 contains 15 residues. The CDR3 bases are TGTGCCACCAGCAGAGTTTGGAGGGGGAACACTGAAGCTTTCTTT. It encodes CATSRVWRGNTEAFF.

This clone appeared a single time. The V gene is TRBV14, the J gene TRBJ1-3, with D tentatively TRBD1 (5 bases). The CDR3 runs 15 residues. Trimming removed 4 bases at V and 5 bases at J, with 15 bases between. Germline V gene sequence: CDR1 SGHDN, CDR2 FVKESK. As DNA, the CDR3 is TGTGCCAGCAGCCCCATCGGAGGACAAAGAAACACCATATATTTT. Amino acids: CASSPIGGQRNTIYF.

The chain links TRBV10-1 to TRBJ2-5; perhaps TRBD1 as D (6 bases). The V gene's germline CDR1 is WNHNN and CDR2 SYGVQD (reference sequence). This CDR3 spans 14 amino acids. Trimming shortened V by 4 bases and J by 5 bases, and 14 bases separated the two germline ends. CDR3 loop: CASSASKTGETQYF. CDR3 DNA: TGCGCCAGCAGTGCGTCAAAAACAGGGGAGACCCAGTACTTC.

J is TRBJ1-3 and V is TRBV9; 7 positions match TRBD1. The CDR3 is 12 amino acids. CDR1 and CDR2 from the germline V gene are SGDLS and YYNGEE. J was trimmed by 11 bases and V by 4 bases; bases with no gene match: 6. CDR3 nucleotides: TGTGCCAGCAGCCCAGACAGGGAACCCATATATTTT. This codes for CASSPDREPIYF.

V usage is TRBV29-1 and J usage is TRBJ2-5; 7 bases are shared with TRBD2. The CDR3 covers 15 residues. With 4 bases clipped from V and 3 bases from J, the junction kept 11 bases outside the gene matches. The germline V gene has CDR1 SQVTM and CDR2 ANQGSEA. The CDR3 DNA reads TGCAGCGTTGTCGGGAGCGGGGCTAGGGAAGAGACCCAGTACTTC. It specifies CSVVGSGAREETQYF.

Written as DNA, the CDR3 is TGTGCCAGCAGCGTAGGAGTTACCAATGAGCAGTTCTTC. Its protein product is CASSVGVTNEQFF. The V and J genes are TRBV9 and TRBJ2-1; D not certain. The CDR3 length is 13 residues. Germline loops: CDR1 SGDLS, CDR2 YYNGEE. V was clipped by 0 bases and J by 6 bases, with 7 bases between them.

This clone was seen just once. The chain links TRBV9 to TRBJ2-2; the match to TRBD2 covers 14 bases. This CDR3 has 19 residues. Looked up from germline, CDR1 is SGDLS and CDR2 is YYNGEE. The V and J ends lost 3 bases and 6 bases, in that order; junction bases with no gene match: 13. CDR3 residues: CASSDPLGLAGEWSGELFF. The CDR3 nucleotides read TGTGCCAGCAGCGACCCTTTGGGACTAGCGGGAGAATGGTCCGGGGAGCTGTTTTTT.

The chain has TRBV7-2 and TRBJ2-5, with 11 bases matching TRBD1. CDR1 SGHTA and CDR2 FQGNSA come from the germline V gene. V was clipped by 5 bases and J by 5 bases; unmatched bases: 7. This CDR3 comprises 15 residues. Here the CDR3 reads CASSGDRGLAETQYF. Here the CDR3 DNA reads TGTGCCAGCAGCGGGGACAGGGGGTTAGCGGAGACCCAGTACTTC.

The chain has TRBV10-2 and TRBJ1-2; weak D call: TRBD1 (6 bases). The germline V and J ends were trimmed by 3 bases and 8 bases, with 10 bases remaining between them. The V gene's germline CDR1 is WSHSY and CDR2 SAAADI. The CDR3 runs 12 residues. The CDR3 bases are TGCGCCAGCAGTGATGGGGGGGGCGGCTACACCTTC. It encodes CASSDGGGGYTF.

The chain recombines TRBV4-3 with TRBJ2-7, with D possibly being TRBD1 (6 bases). In germline, CDR1 is LGHNA, CDR2 YSLEER. The CDR3 is 15 residues long. Trimming shortened V by 0 bases and J by 4 bases, and 13 bases separated the two germline ends. For the CDR3, the DNA is TGCGCCAGCAGCCAAGAATGGGGGCTTGAATACGAGCAGTACTTC. Amino acid sequence: CASSQEWGLEYEQYF.

The sample holds one count of this clone. The chain couples TRBV5-1 to TRBJ1-2; D is perhaps TRBD1 (6 bases). V dropped 1 base and J dropped 4 bases, with 11 bases sitting between them. Germline CDR1 reads SGHRS; CDR2 reads YFSETQ. This CDR3 comprises 14 residues. CDR3 sequence (DNA): TGCGCCAGCAGCTTGAGTTCAGGGGCCTATGGCTACACCTTC. Translation: CASSLSSGAYGYTF.

The V call is TRBV14, the J call TRBJ2-3; D is uncertain. The germline gives CDR1 SGHDN, CDR2 FVKESK. V lost 2 bases to trimming and J lost 5 bases, with 5 bases between them. The CDR3 totals 12 residues. The CDR3 sequence is CASSQYRDTQYF. The CDR3 DNA follows: TGTGCCAGCAGCCAATACAGAGATACGCAGTATTTT.

The chain links TRBV27 to TRBJ2-3, with TRBD2 matching over 10 bases. The CDR3 totals 18 residues. Trimming at V came to 5 bases and at J to 2 bases, leaving 13 bases not matched to a gene. Per germline, CDR1 MNHEY and CDR2 SMNVEV (reference sequence). The CDR3 DNA reads as TGTGCCAGCAGTCCCCATCAGATGAGCGGGAGGGTCACAGATACGCAGTATTTT. Translation gives CASSPHQMSGRVTDTQYF.

The chain couples TRBV7-3 to TRBJ2-1, with 11 positions matching TRBD2. Germline assignment: CDR1 SGHTA and CDR2 FQGTGA. Germline trimming cut 6 bases from V and 4 bases from J; bases unmatched to any gene: 5. CDR3 length equals 15 residues. In DNA form, the CDR3 reads TGTGCCAGCAGTTCGACTAGCGGGATGTACAATGAGCAGTTCTTC. Its protein product is CASSSTSGMYNEQFF.

Details on this clone: Sequence at one end of the junction differs from germline and may be a read error. The rearrangement joins TRBV27 to TRBJ2-2; 10 positions match TRBD2. Germline V gives CDR1 MNHEY, CDR2 SMNVEV (reference sequence). This CDR3 has 15 amino acids. CDR3 in amino acids: CASRPGLANTGELFF. CDR3 in DNA: TGTGCCAGCAGACCGGGACTAGCGAATACCGGGGAGCTGTTTTTT.

The chain links TRBV7-9 to TRBJ2-5; no clear D gene. Between the trimmed V and J ends, which lost 5 bases and 1 base, there was a span of 14 bases. This CDR3 comprises 15 residues. CDR1 and CDR2 from the germline V gene are SEHNR and FQNEAQ (reference sequence). The CDR3 bases are TGTGCCAGCAGCCTAGTCGACTCGGCCCAAGAGACCCAGTACTTC. Its protein product is CASSLVDSAQETQYF.

The chain carries TRBV6-5 and TRBJ2-5; D tentatively fits TRBD1 or TRBD2 (5 bases each). CDR1 and CDR2 from the germline V gene are MNHEY and SVGAGI. The CDR3 has 16 residues. Trimming shortened V by 0 bases and J by 5 bases, and 16 bases separated the two germline ends. CDR3 amino acids: CASSYSPAGSEETQYF. The CDR3 DNA reads TGTGCCAGCAGTTACTCGCCAGCAGGGAGCGAGGAGACCCAGTACTTC.

The rearrangement links TRBV7-9 to TRBJ1-2; 10 nucleotides line up with TRBD1. V was clipped by 1 base and J by 8 bases; unmatched bases: 7. Germline CDR1 is SEHNR and CDR2 is FQNEAQ (reference sequence). There are 15 residues in the CDR3. The CDR3 is CASSLGNDRGQGYTF. The CDR3 DNA sequence: TGTGCCAGCAGCTTAGGGAACGACAGGGGGCAAGGCTACACCTTC.

The chain is built from TRBV28 and TRBJ2-7, with D perhaps given as TRBD1 or TRBD2 (5 bases each). The length of the CDR3 is 15 residues. V gave up 5 bases and J gave up 1 base, with 15 bases separating them. Germline V gene lookup returns CDR1 MDHEN and CDR2 SYDVKM. CDR3 region: CASSPTGTPSYEQYF. Here the CDR3 DNA reads TGTGCCAGCAGTCCGACCGGGACCCCGTCCTACGAGCAGTACTTC.

V and J are TRBV15 and TRBJ2-3; tentative D call: TRBD1 (6 bases). The CDR3 consists of 16 residues. Germline V gene lookup returns CDR1 LNHNV and CDR2 YYDKDF (reference sequence). The V end was cut by 5 bases, the J end by 2 bases, with 17 bases between. The CDR3 coding sequence is TGTGCCACCAGCGCCCCCGGGACACCTGCCACAGATACGCAGTATTTT. Translating gives CATSAPGTPATDTQYF.

With respect to this clone: Compared with germline, one end of the junction differs, possibly owing to a read error. The chain employs TRBV7-7 and TRBJ2-3, with D perhaps TRBD2 (6 bases). The V gene's germline CDR1 is SSHAT and CDR2 FNYEAQ (reference sequence). The CDR3 has 15 amino acids. CDR3: CASSLGTSAGDTQYF. CDR3 in DNA: TGTGCTAGCAGCTTAGGGACTTCAGCTGGAGATACGCAGTATTTT.

The rearrangement joins TRBV6-5 to TRBJ2-1; 8 bases are shared with TRBD1. This CDR3 spans 15 amino acids. From germline, CDR1 is MNHEY and CDR2 SVGAGI. V gave up 5 bases and J gave up 5 bases; unmatched junction bases: 8. Here the CDR3 DNA reads TGTGCCAGCAGTCGAACAGGGGGATTTAACAATGAGCAGTTCTTC. Protein sequence: CASSRTGGFNNEQFF.